The 30 T cell receptor beta chains listed next were all sequenced from one sample in a study of blood T cell repertoires in COVID-19. Assay: immunoSEQ multiplex PCR; the TCRdb copy retains only in-frame clones and omits some. The table lists around 110,000 clones, 75% to 95% of them singletons. The sample was peripheral blood. These receptors were taken from a human donor with active COVID-19. The donor label of this sample is uncertain.

This chain uses TRBV9 with TRBJ1-1; D remains ambiguous. Trimming cost V 0 bases and J 1 base, with 7 bases left between them. Per germline, CDR1 SGDLS and CDR2 YYNGEE. CDR3 length: 14 amino acids. DNA for the CDR3: TGTGCCAGCAGCGTAGTGGCGGGGAACACTGAAGCTTTCTTT. Its translation: CASSVVAGNTEAFF.

The chain carries TRBV7-6 and TRBJ2-7, with 7 bases aligning to TRBD1. Germline-derived CDR1 and CDR2 are SGHVS and FNYEAQ. This CDR3 is built from 15 residues. Losses at the gene ends were 1 base for V and 1 base for J; bases not matched to a gene: 4. CDR3 region: CASSLETGHSYEQYF. For the CDR3, the DNA is TGTGCCAGCAGCTTAGAGACAGGGCATTCCTACGAGCAGTACTTC. Combining the CDR3 with reference TRBV7-6 and TRBJ2-7 gives the whole variable domain GAGVSQSPRYKVTKRGQDVALRCDPISGHVSLYWYRQALGQGPEFLTYFNYEAQQDKSGLPNDRFSAERPEGSISTLTIQRTEQRDSAMYRCASSLETGHSYEQYFGPGTRLTVT.

The chain links TRBV19 to TRBJ1-5; 8 bases agree with TRBD1. J was trimmed by 4 bases and V by 3 bases; bases with no gene match: 5. The CDR3 has 15 residues. CDR1 and CDR2 (germline): LNHDA, SQIVND (reference sequence). CDR3 residues: CASSIDRGANQPQHF. The CDR3 bases are TGTGCCAGTAGTATCGACAGGGGAGCGAATCAGCCCCAGCATTTT.

The chain uses TRBV7-9 and TRBJ2-3; tentatively, D is TRBD1 (5 bases). The V end was cut by 5 bases, the J end by 4 bases, with 13 bases between. CDR1 is SEHNR and CDR2 is FQNEAQ in the germline V gene (reference sequence). The CDR3 spans 14 residues. The CDR3 protein is CASSPQWGADTQYF. The CDR3 DNA reads as TGTGCCAGCAGCCCTCAGTGGGGCGCAGATACGCAGTATTTT.

V usage is TRBV2 and J usage is TRBJ1-5; D is perhaps TRBD1 (6 bases). The CDR3 loop spans 17 amino acids. Germline V gives CDR1 SNHLY, CDR2 FYNNEI. V lost 2 bases, J lost 5 bases, and 19 bases lay in between. The CDR3 DNA sequence: TGTGCCAGCAGTGAAAGAGGCCTTTTACAGGGATATCAGCCCCAGCATTTT. Its protein product is CASSERGLLQGYQPQHF.

The chain uses TRBV2 and TRBJ1-3; TRBD1 aligns across 7 bases. This CDR3 spans 15 amino acids. Germline V lookup: CDR1 SNHLY, CDR2 FYNNEI. The J segment lost 0 bases and the V segment lost 9 bases, leaving 8 bases of the junction unmatched. CDR3 amino acids: CASRDSPDSGNTIYF. In nucleotides, the CDR3 is TGTGCCAGTCGGGACAGCCCCGACTCTGGAAACACCATATATTTT.

The gene calls are TRBV19 and TRBJ1-5; D not resolved. V was pared by 3 bases and J by 5 bases, with 17 bases between. The V gene's germline CDR1 is LNHDA and CDR2 SQIVND (reference sequence). The CDR3 is 16 residues long. CDR3 sequence reads: CASSMGIGLGDQPQHF. Written as DNA, the CDR3 is TGTGCCAGTAGTATGGGAATAGGTCTCGGGGATCAGCCCCAGCATTTT.

The rearrangement links TRBV13 to TRBJ2-1, with a weak D call TRBD1 (6 bases). Trimming stripped 5 bases from V and 5 bases from J, with 25 bases between. CDR3 length: 18 amino acids. From germline, CDR1 is PRHDT and CDR2 FYEKMQ (reference sequence). The CDR3 nucleotides are TGTGCCAGCAGCCCCTGGTTTGGGGCACAGGGTATCGACAATGAGCAGTTCTTC. It encodes CASSPWFGAQGIDNEQFF. Full variable domain (missing parts from reference TRBV13 and TRBJ2-1): AAGVIQSPRHLIKEKRETATLKCYPIPRHDTVYWYQQGPGQDPQFLISFYEKMQSDKGSIPDRFSAQQFSDYHSELNMSSLELGDSALYFCASSPWFGAQGIDNEQFFGPGTRLTVL.

V usage is TRBV9 and J usage is TRBJ2-3; TRBD2 matches 7 bases. The CDR3 length is 15 residues. Trimming cost V 2 bases and J 6 bases; bases outside gene matches: 9. CDR1 SGDLS and CDR2 YYNGEE come from the germline V gene. CDR3 region: CASSVAPHGRDTQYF. CDR3 nucleotides: TGTGCCAGCAGCGTCGCCCCACACGGGAGGGATACGCAGTATTTT.

This clone was seen a few times. This chain links TRBV2 with TRBJ1-5; 9 nucleotides line up with TRBD1. The CDR3 is made up of 14 amino acids. After removal of 6 bases from V and 5 bases from J, the junction contained 5 bases not matched to a gene. Germline V gene data show CDR1 as SNHLY and CDR2 as FYNNEI. CDR3 region: CASREGQGHQPQHF. The CDR3 DNA reads TGTGCCAGCAGGGAGGGACAGGGCCATCAGCCCCAGCATTTT. The variable domain in full, completed from reference TRBV2 and TRBJ1-5, reads EPEVTQTPSHQVTQMGQEVILRCVPISNHLYFYWYRQILGQKVEFLVSFYNNEISEKSEIFDDQFSVERPDGSNFTLKIRSTKLEDSAMYFCASREGQGHQPQHFGDGTRLSIL.

V usage is TRBV19 and J usage is TRBJ1-1, with 10 positions matching TRBD1. The V segment lost 10 bases and the J segment 0 bases; nucleotides outside the gene matches: 5. This CDR3 spans 14 amino acids. Per germline, CDR1 LNHDA and CDR2 SQIVND (reference sequence). The CDR3 loop is CATRTGGMNTEAFF. The CDR3, as DNA: TGTGCCACTCGGACAGGGGGAATGAACACTGAAGCTTTCTTT.

J is TRBJ2-3 and V is TRBV19, with 7 positions matching TRBD2. The CDR3 runs 16 residues. Germline assignment: CDR1 LNHDA and CDR2 SQIVND (reference sequence). The trim removed 4 bases at V and 6 bases at J, leaving 13 bases unmatched. The CDR3 loop reads CASSTLGLGVSDTQYF. CDR3 bases: TGTGCCAGTAGTACCCTAGGACTAGGGGTCTCCGATACGCAGTATTTT.

The chain employs TRBV6-2 or TRBV6-3 and TRBJ1-1; D uncertain. Germline CDR1 is MNHEY and CDR2 is SVGEGT. Trimming cost V 0 bases and J 6 bases, with 11 bases left between them. The CDR3 is made up of 14 amino acids. Here the CDR3 reads CASSYSSSLAEAFF. CDR3 DNA: TGTGCCAGCAGTTACTCGTCCAGTCTTGCTGAAGCTTTCTTT.

The rearrangement joins TRBV6-2 or TRBV6-3 to TRBJ2-2, with 7 bases lining up with TRBD1. V lost 2 bases, J lost 6 bases, and 9 bases stayed unmatched. Germline loops: CDR1 MNHEY, CDR2 SVGEGT. The CDR3 spans 16 residues. Written as DNA, the CDR3 is TGTGCCAGCAGTTACGGGGCAGGGGGTATCGCCGGGGAGCTGTTTTTT. It translates to CASSYGAGGIAGELFF.

V and J are TRBV2 and TRBJ1-5; D might be TRBD1 (5 bases). The germline CDR1 and CDR2 sequences are SNHLY and FYNNEI. V was cut by 5 bases and J by 4 bases, with 9 bases left in between. This CDR3 has 13 amino acids. CDR3 protein: CASSLDRNQPQHF. The CDR3 DNA reads as TGTGCCAGCAGTCTAGACAGAAATCAGCCCCAGCATTTT.

The rearrangement joins TRBV4-3 to TRBJ1-2, with 9 bases matching TRBD1. After removal of 6 bases from V and 8 bases from J, the junction contained 16 bases not matched to a gene. Germline V gene lookup returns CDR1 LGHNA and CDR2 YSLEER. This CDR3 has 16 amino acids. DNA of the CDR3: TGCGCCAGCAGGAAAGGGACAGGGCTTGTTGAAGTAGGCTACACCTTC. Amino acid sequence: CASRKGTGLVEVGYTF.

This clone was seen just once. CDR3 protein: CASSFAGGVPEAFF. The CDR3, as DNA: TGCGCCAGCAGCTTTGCAGGGGGCGTCCCTGAAGCTTTCTTT. This chain connects TRBV5-1 to TRBJ1-1; the match to TRBD1 covers 8 bases. The J segment lost 6 bases and the V segment lost 2 bases, leaving 6 bases of the junction unmatched. Germline assignment: CDR1 SGHRS and CDR2 YFSETQ. CDR3 length: 14 amino acids.

In its sample, this clone was seen once. The V gene is TRBV6-5, the J gene TRBJ1-1; tentatively, D is TRBD1 (6 bases). The V gene's germline CDR1 is MNHEY and CDR2 SVGAGI. V dropped 6 bases and J dropped 3 bases, with 11 bases sitting between them. This CDR3 contains 13 residues. The CDR3 loop is CASSRGGDTEAFF. CDR3 in DNA: TGTGCCAGCAGCCGAGGGGGGGACACTGAAGCTTTCTTT.

The V and J genes are TRBV7-9 and TRBJ2-5; 7 bases are shared with TRBD1. The germline V gene encodes CDR1 SEHNR and CDR2 FQNEAQ (reference sequence). V lost 5 bases and J lost 2; bases outside the gene matches: 5. This CDR3 is built from 14 residues. CDR3 residues: CASSPPDRQETQYF. The CDR3, as DNA: TGTGCCAGCAGCCCACCGGACAGGCAAGAGACCCAGTACTTC.

The rearrangement joins TRBV29-1 to TRBJ1-2, with TRBD1 identical over 9 bases. Germline V gene sequence: CDR1 SQVTM, CDR2 ANQGSEA. The V segment lost 5 bases and the J segment 8 bases; nucleotides outside the gene matches: 12. The CDR3 extends over 14 amino acids. CDR3 DNA sequence: TGCAGCGTTCCCCCGGGACAGGGCCCGGGCGGCTACACCTTC. Its translation: CSVPPGQGPGGYTF. The variable domain in full, with the rest retrieved from reference TRBV29-1 and TRBJ1-2, is SAVISQKPSRDICQRGTSLTIQCQVDSQVTMMFWYRQQPGQSLTLIATANQGSEATYESGFVIDKFPISRPNLTFSTLTVSNMSPEDSSIYLCSVPPGQGPGGYTFGSGTRLTVV.

DNA of the CDR3: TGTGCCAGCAGCTTAGTTGACGGGGGGACTTATCTGTTTTTT. It codes for CASSLVDGGTYLFF. This chain joins TRBV7-2 and TRBJ2-2, with TRBD2 matching over 7 bases. The trim removed 1 base at V and 14 bases at J, leaving 10 bases unmatched. CDR1 SGHTA and CDR2 FQGNSA come from the germline V gene. The CDR3 sequence is 14 residues long.

The V gene is TRBV2, the J gene TRBJ2-7; 10 bases are shared with TRBD1. J lost 5 bases, V lost 7 bases, and 11 bases had no gene match. Germline values: CDR1 SNHLY, CDR2 FYNNEI. The CDR3 covers 15 residues. CDR3 bases: TGTGCCAGCATATCCGGAGGGACAGGGGTCAACGAGCAGTACTTC. Its protein product is CASISGGTGVNEQYF.

The V and J genes are TRBV6-2 or TRBV6-3 and TRBJ2-6, with 8 bases identical to TRBD1. V gave up 5 bases and J gave up 3 bases; unmatched junction bases: 6. This CDR3 contains 16 residues. The germline gives CDR1 MNHEY, CDR2 SVGEGT. CDR3: CASSLPQGGGANVLTF. CDR3 in DNA: TGTGCCAGCAGTCTTCCACAGGGGGGTGGGGCCAACGTCCTGACTTTC.

The chain uses TRBV29-1 and TRBJ2-1; D is uncertain. The germline gives CDR1 SQVTM, CDR2 ANQGSEA. This CDR3 spans 11 amino acids. Trimming took 4 bases from V and 6 from J, leaving 7 bases between them. This CDR3 reads CSVVGVNEQFF. The CDR3 nucleotides are TGCAGCGTTGTAGGAGTCAATGAGCAGTTCTTC.

The CDR3 region has the DNA TGTGCCAGCAGCCGCGGGACCGGTGGTGGCTACACCTTC. Protein: CASSRGTGGGYTF. The rearrangement uses TRBV5-4 and TRBJ1-2, with D maybe TRBD1 (5 bases). CDR3 size: 13 residues. The germline V gene has CDR1 SGHNT and CDR2 YYREEE (reference sequence). The germline V and J ends were trimmed by 4 bases and 7 bases, with 14 bases remaining between them. Looking up the rest from reference TRBV5-4 and TRBJ1-2 gives the full variable domain: ETGVTQSPTHLIKTRGQQVTLRCSSQSGHNTVSWYQQALGQGPQFIFQYYREEENGRGNFPPRFSGLQFPNYSSELNVNALELDDSALYLCASSRGTGGGYTFGSGTRLTVV.

The chain couples TRBV9 to TRBJ1-1; 9 bases line up with TRBD1. With V trimmed by 3 bases and J by 7 bases, 7 bases remained unmatched. The CDR3 consists of 14 residues. Germline CDR1 is SGDLS and CDR2 is YYNGEE. CDR3 protein: CASSEHRGLSEAFF. CDR3 coding DNA: TGTGCCAGCAGCGAACACAGGGGGCTTAGTGAAGCTTTCTTT.

The genes are TRBV19 and TRBJ2-3, with a weak D call TRBD2 (5 bases). The CDR3 totals 14 residues. Germline V gene data show CDR1 as LNHDA and CDR2 as SQIVND (reference sequence). Deletions cut 5 bases from V and 6 bases from J, with 15 bases between. The CDR3 here is CASSAGGRYDTQYF. Here the CDR3 DNA reads TGTGCCAGTAGTGCGGGTGGAAGGTATGATACGCAGTATTTT. Variable domain in full (rest from reference TRBV19 and TRBJ2-3): DGGITQSPKYLFRKEGQNVTLSCEQNLNHDAMYWYRQDPGQGLRLIYYSQIVNDFQKGDIAEGYSVSREKKESFPLTVTSAQKNPTAFYLCASSAGGRYDTQYFGPGTRLTVL.

This rearrangement joins TRBV7-2 to TRBJ2-7; maybe TRBD2 (7 bases). In germline, CDR1 is SGHTA, CDR2 FQGNSA. Trimming shortened V by 8 bases and J by 2 bases, and 25 bases separated the two germline ends. This CDR3 is built from 17 residues. The CDR3 DNA sequence: TGTGCCAGCCAAATTACAGAATCTGGGGGGGCAACCTACGAGCAGTACTTC. It codes for CASQITESGGATYEQYF.

Worth noting for this clone: One end of the junction is discordant with germline, which a read error may explain. The rearrangement uses TRBV15 and TRBJ1-6; the D is unclear. Germline V gives CDR1 LNHNV, CDR2 YYDKDF (reference sequence). This CDR3 comprises 12 residues. The DNA of the CDR3 is TGTGCCACCCGCAGAACCCCAGTACCCCTCCACTTT. Its protein is CATRRTPVPLHF.

This chain uses TRBV7-2 with TRBJ2-6; unclear D gene. Germline V lookup: CDR1 SGHTA, CDR2 FQGNSA. There are 14 residues in the CDR3. Trimming removed 5 bases at V and 4 bases at J, with 9 bases between. The CDR3 DNA sequence: TGTGCCAGCAGCCGGAGTCTGGGGGCCAACGTCCTGACTTTC. This gives the protein CASSRSLGANVLTF.